This T cell receptor beta chain was recovered during a study of shared clonotypes between healthy human individuals. Across the study: The study enrolled two women and three men aged 18 to 49. Three plates each covered CD4 naive and memory; CD8 naive two, CD8 memory one.

Study results and caveats: With a handful of donors compared, around 5% of naive CD4 clonotypes were shared.

This clone was seen more than once but under ten times. Its specificity is not known. TCRdb's table, derived via immunoSEQ multiplex PCR, lists solely in-frame clones and lacks some. This sample carries 600,000 to 750,000 clones, less than 95% of them seen once, and the ten largest clones take 34%. V was shortened by 8 bases and J by 0 bases, with 11 bases between the two germline ends. CDR3 size: 14 residues. Germline-derived CDR1 and CDR2 are LGHNA and YSLEER. The clonotype originates from a man between 18 and 35 years old in good health. Some clones in this sample may be carry-over from other donors' samples. The rearrangement joins TRBV4-3 to TRBJ2-1, with TRBD2 as a possible D gene (5 bases). Sequencing input: memory CD8+ T cells from PBMCs. Subset indicated: CD45RO+ cells pooled with CCR7-negative TemRA cells. CDR3: CASGTGSSYNEQFF. For the CDR3, the DNA is TGCGCCAGCGGCACGGGAAGCTCCTACAATGAGCAGTTCTTC.